Detailed here is one T cell receptor beta chain. What it recognizes is unknown. Assay used: immunoSEQ multiplex PCR; TCRdb lists only in-frame clones, some missing. The sample records tens of thousands of clones, 81% being singletons. The entry originates in a study of T cell responses to AZD1222 COVID-19 vaccine. This CDR3 spans 13 amino acids. Germline V lookup: CDR1 SGHDN, CDR2 FVKESK. Trimming removed 5 bases from V and 3 bases from J, with 8 bases in between. Notes on the study in general: Only after the peak T cell response were repertoires sampled. Just 5 to 7 AZD1222 recipients were seropositive at baseline. In a largely white British group with more females than males, clonal diversity was possibly underestimated.

The source is an adult who received the AZD1222 COVID-19 vaccine. Sequenced material: peripheral blood, taken 28 days after the second AZD1222 dose. This rearrangement joins TRBV14 to TRBJ2-1; no definite D call. CDR3 DNA: TGTGCCAGCAGCTTCTCCGGCTACAATGAGCAGTTCTTC. Its translation is CASSFSGYNEQFF.